This TCR beta chain was captured by sequencing in a study of neurological immune-mediated disorders (dated by TCRdb to the late 2010s). Turning to the overall study: Among the 35 or so multiple sclerosis patients, relapsing-remitting MS was present in 31 and secondary progressive MS was present in 3. The cohort comprised about 68 subjects: roughly 15 HAM/TSP patients, 35 or so multiple sclerosis patients and around 20 healthy controls. Using UMI-based sequencing, the study compared peripheral blood TCR-beta repertoires from patients with HTLV-I-associated myelopathy (HAM/TSP), patients with multiple sclerosis, and healthy controls. The 106 TCR-beta libraries covered PBMC samples along with longitudinal samples, technical triplicates, and paired sorted CD4+ and CD8+ T-cell subsets.

On the study overall, not on this receptor specifically: Expanded clones from different subjects shared no identical CDR3 amino acid sequences, which suggests that TCR-beta repertoires were private in all groups. TCR clonal expansion was greatest in HAM/TSP patients and smallest in MS patients, who ranked below even healthy controls. Phylogenetic analysis grouped repertoires from 18 of 34 MS patients into a cluster of related CDR3 sequences, suggesting a possible repertoire-level signature. The MS cluster showed no association with clinical or MRI features, and the authors stated that larger cohorts are needed.

Of note for this clonotype: Its target antigen remains unknown. The record has no base qualities; no much larger clone is one base away.

To synthesize cDNA, template-switch 5'RACE was performed with a primer carrying a 10-nucleotide random unique molecular identifier so that each TCR transcript was tagged. Over 180 million TCR-beta sequences, covering 15-18 subjects, were produced in each sequencing run. Total RNA was extracted with the RNeasy kit. The KAPA Real-time Library Amplification kit was used to amplify TCR-beta VDJ regions with primers for the TCR constant region and the 5'RACE anchor. A first PCR added sample indexes and Illumina adaptors, and a second PCR then raised library yield. The roughly 650 bp TCR product was size-selected on a 2% E-gel SizeSelection system after Ampure bead purification. Before pooling, libraries had their quality checked on a Bioanalyzer, their concentration measured with Qubit, and their quantity determined with the Kapa Library Quantification kit. Libraries were sequenced paired-end 2 x 150 bp on an Illumina HiSeq 2500. To increase sequence diversity, roughly 24-32% phiX was spiked into each library pool. The original methods were these. Quality-filtered reads were processed with the UMI-based MiGEC pipeline, and over 75% of raw TCR sequences were removed by the MiGEC pipeline during error correction. VDJ genes were aligned to IMGT germline references, and clonotypes were defined by unique CDR3 amino acid sequence plus V-J genes. Clonal expansion, Shannon diversity and CDR3 relatedness (CalcPairwiseDistances, ClusterSamples) were evaluated with VDJtools, and phylogenetic trees were built with CLCbio workbench. Using coefficient-of-variation modelling across technical triplicates, the study counted a clone as expanded if it had at least 8 unique UMIs. Starting from the raw public reads, TCRdb applied fastp trimming at Q25, assembled clones with MiXCR and retained in-frame beta chains. Identical CDR3 protein sequences are pooled into one entry, listed with their most common genes and DNA. TCRdb, not the authors, supplied the V and J calls. The sample includes about 50,000 distinct CDR3 sequences, with more than 5% observed a single time. Together, the top ten hold approximately 1.5% of the sample.

CDR1 and CDR2 are read off the germline V gene as KGHDR and SFDVKD. Taken from cysteine to phenylalanine, the CDR3 has 16 residues. Only the CDR3 region is kept as DNA, spanning 48 bases read in frame from base 1. V is shortened by 3 bases, J by 4 bases, and the region joining them spans 17 bases. Sorted-subset TCR libraries were prepared from under 1.1 million sorted CD4+ or CD8+ T cells. The multiple sclerosis patients were enrolled in a US clinical protocol that used magnetic resonance imaging to evaluate disease progression. Peripheral blood was subjected to Ficoll-Hypaque density gradient centrifugation to isolate PBMCs, which were then cryopreserved in liquid nitrogen. The study also sequenced paired sorted CD4+ and CD8+ subsets from healthy controls, HAM/TSP patients and MS patients.

The chain uses TRBV24-1 and TRBJ2-5; the D region possibly corresponds to TRBD2 (5 bases align). Sequenced input: CD4+ T cells from blood. This sequence originates from a woman aged 18-35 years with multiple sclerosis. This receptor carries the CDR3 CATSDTSGPGIETQYF. DNA sequence: TGTGCCACCAGTGATACTTCCGGGCCGGGGATAGAGACCCAGTACTTC.